The source of this T cell receptor beta chain is a study of post-analysis software for immune sequencing data. General study findings and limits: There were a few TRBV segments more frequent in patients than controls, and TRBV5-6, TRBV5-1 and TRBV20-1 were among them.

The TCR beta cDNA libraries carried unique molecular identifiers. From the PCR reads, TCRdb called clonotypes with MiXCR, one entry per CDR3 protein. Of 750,000 to 950,000 distinct CDR3 sequences listed, around 53% were seen once; the top ten hold about 4.5%. Germline CDR1 reads SQVTM; CDR2 reads ANQGSEA. This CDR3 is 11 amino acids long. Trimming took 3 bases from V and 7 from J, leaving 9 bases between them. Comments on this clonotype: Its antigen is currently unknown.

The chain carries TRBV29-1 and TRBJ2-5; D is uncertain. The source material was blood. The clonotype comes from a girl between 5 and 17 years old with multiple sclerosis. The CDR3 nucleotides read TGCAGCGTTGACGGGTTAGGGACCCAGTACTTC. It specifies CSVDGLGTQYF.